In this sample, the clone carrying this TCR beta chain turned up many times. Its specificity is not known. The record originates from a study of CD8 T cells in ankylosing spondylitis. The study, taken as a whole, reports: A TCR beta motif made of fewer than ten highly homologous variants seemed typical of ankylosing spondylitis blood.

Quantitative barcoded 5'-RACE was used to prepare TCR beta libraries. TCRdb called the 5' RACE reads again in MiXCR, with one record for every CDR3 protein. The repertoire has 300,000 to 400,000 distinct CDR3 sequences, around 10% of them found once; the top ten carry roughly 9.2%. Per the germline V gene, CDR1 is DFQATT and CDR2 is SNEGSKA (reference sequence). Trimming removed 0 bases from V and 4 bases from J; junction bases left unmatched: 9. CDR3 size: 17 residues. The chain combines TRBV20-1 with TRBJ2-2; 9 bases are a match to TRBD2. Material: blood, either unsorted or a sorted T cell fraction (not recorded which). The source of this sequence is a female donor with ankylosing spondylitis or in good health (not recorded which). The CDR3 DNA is TGCAGTGCTAGAGATCGGGAGACTAGCGGTACCACCGGGGAGCTGTTTTTT. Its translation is CSARDRETSGTTGELFF.